Sequencing of this TCR beta chain was carried out in a study of T cells in Graves' hyperthyroidism and ophthalmopathy. General study points: Clonotypes that were expanded in thyroid above 0.001 mostly appeared in blood too. Classification by a 13 V-J model distinguished ophthalmopathy from stable hyperthyroidism.

This clonotype was recorded at least ten times. Its antigen is not known. This CDR3 has 15 residues. CDR1 and CDR2 from the germline V gene are MDHEN and SYDVKM. V lost 3 bases, J lost 1 base, and 11 bases lay in between. The investigators amplified TCR beta CDR3 regions from RNA transcripts. First-round RT-PCR with HTBI primers amplified the TCR CDR3 region. MiXCR, applied by TCRdb to the multiplex PCR reads, yields one record per CDR3 protein. The table records fewer than 700,000 distinct CDR3 sequences, 15% to 20% of them present only once. The sample consisted of blood. The receptor comes from a woman aged 25 to 39 with Graves' hyperthyroidism. The rearrangement joins TRBV28 to TRBJ2-3; tentatively, D is TRBD1 (6 bases). CDR3 in amino acids: CASSFRGWGTDTQYF. DNA for the CDR3: TGTGCCAGCAGTTTCAGGGGATGGGGCACAGATACGCAGTATTTT.